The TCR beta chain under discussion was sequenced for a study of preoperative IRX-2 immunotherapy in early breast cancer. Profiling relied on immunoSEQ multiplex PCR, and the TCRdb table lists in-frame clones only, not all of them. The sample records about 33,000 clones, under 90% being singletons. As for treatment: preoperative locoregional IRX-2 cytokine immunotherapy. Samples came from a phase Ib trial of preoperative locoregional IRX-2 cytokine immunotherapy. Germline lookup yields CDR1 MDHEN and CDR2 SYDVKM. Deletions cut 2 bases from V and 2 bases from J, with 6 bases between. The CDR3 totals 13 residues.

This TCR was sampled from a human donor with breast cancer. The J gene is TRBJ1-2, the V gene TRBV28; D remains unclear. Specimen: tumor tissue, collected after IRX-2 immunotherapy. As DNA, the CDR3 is TGTGCCAGCAGTTTAGAAGGAAACTATGGCTACACCTTC. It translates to CASSLEGNYGYTF.